Listed here is a single TCR beta chain. The antigen remains undetermined. Healthy HIV-negative adults without recent acute infections or vaccinations served as donors. Partitioning of CD4+ cells yielded a CD45RA+ naive subset and a CD45RA-negative memory subset. This specimen comes from a study of shared clonotypes between healthy human individuals. Study-wide points: Investigators expected sequencing depth to affect clonotype sharing among donors.

Method: immunoSEQ multiplex PCR; TCRdb's copy keeps in-frame clones and lacks some. The profile shows about 2.5 million clones, 92% of them singletons. Sequencing input: naive CD4+ T cells from PBMCs. Documented subset: CD45RA+ positively selected. This receptor was taken from a man aged 18 to 30 in good health. Some clones in this sample may be carry-over from other donors' samples.

The chain's CDR3 is CASSLEGSAEQYF. The CDR3 region has the DNA TGCGCCAGCAGCTTGGAGGGCAGTGCCGAGCAGTACTTC. V gene TRBV5-1 combines with J gene TRBJ2-7; no firm D call. CDR3 length: 13 amino acids. CDR1 and CDR2 (germline): SGHRS, YFSETQ. Deletions cut 0 bases from V and 6 bases from J, with 10 bases between.